A single sample gave rise to the 10 T cell receptor beta chains below, sequenced in a study of blood T cell repertoires in COVID-19 (TCRdb year 2020). Library creation used the immunoSEQ multiplex PCR assay. The source is immuneACCESS, and TCRdb retained only in-frame sequences with V and J called. Part of the clones is not carried over; for the studies checked, unresolved V genes explain less than half of this, and the remainder is unexplained. This sample is represented by 130,000 to 150,000 clones; around 80% of them were singletons. Together, the top ten hold approximately 6.5% of the sample. Specimen: peripheral blood. The receptors stem from a human donor in a cohort sampled during active COVID-19.

This chain connects TRBV5-6 to TRBJ2-3; no definite D call. V was clipped by 7 bases and J by 2 bases, with 11 bases between them. The CDR3 extends over 13 amino acids. Per the germline V gene, CDR1 is SGHDT and CDR2 is YYEEEE. The DNA for the CDR3 is TGTGCCAGCGCGGTTAGCCCCACAGATACGCAGTATTTT. Translating it yields CASAVSPTDTQYF. Using reference TRBV5-6 and TRBJ2-3 for the parts outside the CDR3, the full variable domain is DAGVTQSPTHLIKTRGQQVTLRCSPKSGHDTVSWYQQALGQGPQFIFQYYEEEERQRGNFPDRFSGHQFPNYSSELNVNALLLGDSALYLCASAVSPTDTQYFGPGTRLTVL.

This chain connects TRBV19 to TRBJ2-3; TRBD1 might be the D (6 bases). CDR1 LNHDA and CDR2 SQIVND come from the germline V gene (reference sequence). V lost 6 bases, J lost 0 bases, and 16 bases lay in between. This CDR3 has 16 amino acids. CDR3 DNA sequence: TGTGCCAGTAGCTCGAGCAGGGGCTATAGCACAGATACGCAGTATTTT. Its translation: CASSSSRGYSTDTQYF.

This clone was recorded only once. The sample holds other DNA sequences that translate to the same CDR3. The rearrangement uses TRBV12-3 or TRBV12-4 and TRBJ1-2; TRBD1 is a possible D gene (5 bases). The CDR3 totals 11 residues. V was clipped by 4 bases and J by 5 bases, with 5 bases between them. The CDR3 bases are TGTGCCAGCAGTTCAGGGTATGGCTACACCTTC. It yields the protein CASSSGYGYTF.

This chain links TRBV10-2 with TRBJ1-4, with D perhaps matching TRBD1 (6 bases). Per the germline V gene, CDR1 is WSHSY and CDR2 is SAAADI. The CDR3 runs to 18 residues. Trimming stripped 4 bases from V and 4 bases from J, with 22 bases between. The CDR3 region has the DNA TGCGCCAGCAGTGGGGGTTTGATGGGGGGGCAAGATAATGAAAAACTGTTTTTT. The encoded protein is CASSGGLMGGQDNEKLFF.

This chain uses TRBV12-3 or TRBV12-4 with TRBJ1-2; D is possibly TRBD1 (5 bases). The V end lost 6 bases, the J end lost 2 bases, and 10 bases lay between the germline ends. There are 13 residues in the CDR3. The CDR3 spells CASSATGNYGYTF. CDR3 DNA: TGTGCCAGCAGCGCTACAGGAAACTATGGCTACACCTTC.

This chain connects TRBV7-8 to TRBJ1-6; D is ambiguous. CDR3 size: 15 residues. The V end lost 1 base, the J end lost 7 bases, and 11 bases lay between the germline ends. The germline gives CDR1 SGHVS, CDR2 FQNEAQ. CDR3 DNA: TGTGCCAGCAGCTTAGTCCGGGGTGGAAATTCACCCCTCCACTTT. Residues: CASSLVRGGNSPLHF.

Only one count was recorded for this clone. This sequence joins TRBV5-1 and TRBJ2-3, with D possibly matching TRBD1 (6 bases). Per germline, CDR1 SGHRS and CDR2 YFSETQ. Trimming left V 1 base short and J 2 bases short, with 17 bases between. CDR3 size: 17 residues. CDR3 sequence reads: CASSLRPGQNPTDTQYF. CDR3 nucleotide sequence: TGCGCCAGCAGCTTGAGACCTGGACAGAACCCCACAGATACGCAGTATTTT.

The sample holds a few counts of this clone. The genes are TRBV11-3 and TRBJ1-6; 7 bases fit TRBD1. Germline trimming cut 1 base from V and 6 bases from J; bases unmatched to any gene: 6. Germline CDR1 SGHNT, CDR2 YENEEA. The CDR3 has 16 amino acids. The CDR3 DNA follows: TGTGCCAGCAGCTTAGCCTTTGACAGGGCTAATTCACCCCTCCACTTT. It encodes CASSLAFDRANSPLHF.

The chain combines TRBV4-3 with TRBJ2-2; D is unresolved. Germline V gene sequence: CDR1 LGHNA, CDR2 YSLEER. The CDR3 length is 15 residues. V was pared by 0 bases and J by 5 bases, with 10 bases between. DNA of the CDR3: TGCGCCAGCAGCCAAGATCCGCGTGTGACCGGGGAGCTGTTTTTT. Its translation is CASSQDPRVTGELFF.

The CDR3 loop reads CASSKLAGAQYNEQFF. CDR3 DNA: TGTGCCAGCAGCAAGTTAGCGGGGGCTCAATACAATGAGCAGTTCTTC. The chain uses TRBV3-1 (or the pseudogene TRBV3-2) and TRBJ2-1; 9 bases match TRBD2. CDR1 and CDR2 from the germline V gene are LGHDT and YNNKEL (reference sequence). The V segment lost 5 bases and the J segment 4 bases; nucleotides outside the gene matches: 9. The CDR3 has 16 amino acids.